The rows below give T cell receptor beta chains drawn from one sample of a study of blood T cell repertoires in COVID-19. Assay used: immunoSEQ multiplex PCR; TCRdb lists only in-frame clones, some missing. This sample carries approximately 200,000 clones, over 75% of them seen once, and the ten largest clones take approximately 9.9%. Source material: peripheral blood. The receptors here all came from a human donor with active or convalescent COVID-19. The donor label of this sample is uncertain. CDR3s include the opening cysteine and the closing phenylalanine or tryptophan. The order of the fields is D gene, V gene, clone size, J gene, CDR3 protein, CDR3 DNA. D genes are given only for firm matches. Some rows have no size entry. The others give once, few or many, or a class for an expanded clone.

TRBD1	TRBV24-1	.	TRBJ1-2	CATSDGTGDGYTF	TGTGCCACCAGTGACGGGACAGGAGATGGCTACACCTTC
.	TRBV7-2	.	TRBJ1-4	CASSLGTREKLFF	TGTGCCAGCAGCTTAGGGACTAGAGAAAAACTGTTTTTT
TRBD2	TRBV7-3	few	TRBJ2-3	CASSPSGATDTQYF	TGTGCCAGCAGCCCAAGCGGGGCCACAGATACGCAGTATTTT
TRBD1	TRBV18	.	TRBJ1-4	CASSPGQGEKLFF	TGTGCCAGCTCACCTGGACAGGGCGAAAAACTGTTTTTT
TRBD2	TRBV25-1	.	TRBJ2-1	CASSDLRTSGRHYNEQFF	TGTGCCAGCAGTGACCTCCGGACTAGCGGGAGGCACTACAATGAGCAGTTCTTC
.	TRBV2	.	TRBJ1-4	CASSVGTGLANEKLFF	TGTGCCAGCAGTGTTGGTACAGGGCTAGCTAATGAAAAACTGTTTTTT
.	TRBV28	.	TRBJ2-5	CASSPDQGETQYF	TGTGCCAGCAGCCCGGACCAGGGGGAGACCCAGTACTTC
.	TRBV7-9	.	TRBJ2-7	CASSLEGHSYEQYF	TGTGCCAGCAGCTTAGAGGGACATAGCTACGAGCAGTACTTC
TRBD2	TRBV3-1/TRBV3-2	.	TRBJ2-1	CASSLLGLAGGSGNEQFF	TGTGCCAGCAGCCTCCTGGGACTAGCGGGAGGAAGCGGCAATGAGCAGTTCTTC
TRBD1	TRBV16	.	TRBJ2-3	CASSGTGTDTQYF	TGTGCCAGCAGCGGGACAGGCACAGATACGCAGTATTTT
TRBD2	TRBV11-1	.	TRBJ2-2	CASTRRGALNTGELFF	TGTGCCAGCACCCGGCGGGGGGCCCTGAACACCGGGGAGCTGTTTTTT
.	TRBV9	.	TRBJ2-3	CASSAPGGGPTQYF	TGTGCCAGCAGCGCCCCCGGAGGCGGGCCCACGCAGTATTTT
TRBD1	TRBV6-6	.	TRBJ1-2	CASSYYRGPNYGYTF	TGTGCCAGCAGTTATTACAGGGGGCCTAACTATGGCTACACCTTC
TRBD2	TRBV25-1	.	TRBJ2-7	CASSELGLAGYEQYF	TGTGCCAGCAGTGAATTGGGACTAGCGGGCTACGAGCAGTACTTC
TRBD2	TRBV19	.	TRBJ2-7	CASSIGTSGSSYEQYF	TGTGCCAGTAGTATCGGGACTAGCGGGAGCTCCTACGAGCAGTACTTC
TRBD2	TRBV5-4	.	TRBJ2-7	CASSGGGDSEQYF	TGTGCCAGCAGCGGCGGGGGAGACTCCGAGCAGTACTTC
TRBD1	TRBV5-1	.	TRBJ2-7	CASKVETGPSYEQYF	TGCGCCAGCAAGGTAGAGACAGGGCCTTCCTACGAGCAGTACTTC
TRBD2	TRBV5-4	once	TRBJ2-1	CASSAGLEDWNEQFF	TGTGCCAGCAGCGCGGGACTAGAGGATTGGAATGAGCAGTTCTTC
.	TRBV25-1	.	TRBJ2-1	CAIFIGGLGRSSYNEQFF	TGTGCCATCTTCATTGGCGGTTTAGGGAGAAGCTCCTACAATGAGCAGTTCTTC
.	TRBV7-2	.	TRBJ1-5	CASSLAPGRGQPQHF	TGTGCCAGCAGCTTAGCTCCGGGCCGAGGGCAGCCCCAGCATTTT
TRBD2	TRBV18	once	TRBJ2-1	CASSPGTSGSYNEQFF	TGTGCCAGCTCACCGGGGACTAGCGGGAGTTACAATGAGCAGTTCTTC
TRBD1	TRBV25-1	.	TRBJ1-1	CASRLQGWNTEAFF	TGTGCCAGCAGACTACAGGGGTGGAACACTGAAGCTTTCTTT
.	TRBV24-1	.	TRBJ1-4	CATSEPVRGNEKLFF	TGTGCCACCAGTGAGCCAGTCAGGGGTAATGAAAAACTGTTTTTT
.	TRBV18	.	TRBJ2-1	CASSPGGGVEQFF	TGTGCCAGCTCACCGGGGGGTGGCGTTGAGCAGTTCTTC
.	TRBV6-6	.	TRBJ2-7	CASSYARLDSSYEQYF	TGTGCCAGCAGTTACGCCCGACTAGACTCTTCCTACGAGCAGTACTTC
TRBD1	TRBV5-4	.	TRBJ1-4	CASSQKGQGRGEKLFF	TGTGCCAGCAGCCAAAAAGGACAGGGCAGAGGGGAAAAACTGTTTTTT
.	TRBV28	once	TRBJ1-4	CASSKPQRANEKLFF	TGTGCCAGCAGTAAACCCCAGCGGGCTAATGAAAAACTGTTTTTT
TRBD1	TRBV2	.	TRBJ1-4	CASRERQGPNEKLFF	TGTGCCAGCAGGGAAAGACAGGGTCCTAATGAAAAACTGTTTTTT
.	TRBV6-6	once	TRBJ1-5	CASSYGGIGAQPQHF	TGTGCCAGCAGTTACGGGGGGATAGGGGCTCAGCCCCAGCATTTT
TRBD1	TRBV5-1	.	TRBJ2-7	CASSLTGTGIYEQYF	TGCGCCAGCAGCTTAACCGGGACAGGGATATACGAGCAGTACTTC
.	TRBV5-4	.	TRBJ1-1	CASSFGAGRPEAFF	TGTGCCAGCAGCTTCGGCGCAGGGAGGCCTGAAGCTTTCTTT
.	TRBV7-2	.	TRBJ2-5	CASSLEGDQETQYF	TGTGCCAGCAGCTTAGAGGGGGACCAAGAGACCCAGTACTTC
TRBD1	TRBV12-3/TRBV12-4	.	TRBJ1-2	CASRKDRGYGYTF	TGTGCCAGCAGAAAGGACAGGGGTTATGGCTACACCTTC
.	TRBV19	once	TRBJ1-3	CASSLSRTAANTIYF	TGTGCCAGTAGCCTCTCTCGGACAGCGGCAAACACCATATATTTT
TRBD1	TRBV7-9	few	TRBJ2-3	CASNPTGTGSTDTQYF	TGTGCCAGCAACCCAACCGGGACAGGGTCCACAGATACGCAGTATTTT
.	TRBV30	once	TRBJ1-5	CAWSVEGGSNQPQHF	TGTGCCTGGAGTGTCGAGGGAGGGAGCAATCAGCCCCAGCATTTT
TRBD1	TRBV19	.	TRBJ1-1	CASRTGETEAFF	TGTGCCAGTAGGACAGGGGAAACTGAAGCTTTCTTT
.	TRBV5-4	.	TRBJ1-1	CASSLSTAGDFSEAFF	TGTGCCAGCAGCTTGAGTACCGCAGGGGATTTCTCTGAAGCTTTCTTT
TRBD1	TRBV18	.	TRBJ1-1	CASSPRTGTKREAFF	TGTGCCAGCTCACCAAGGACAGGGACGAAACGTGAAGCTTTCTTT
.	TRBV6-5	.	TRBJ2-1	CASSYGPRSSNEQFF	TGTGCCAGCAGTTACGGTCCAAGGAGCTCAAATGAGCAGTTCTTC
TRBD2	TRBV5-1	.	TRBJ2-5	CASSLASGIPIETQYF	TGCGCCAGCAGCTTAGCTAGCGGGATTCCTATAGAGACCCAGTACTTC
TRBD1	TRBV5-6	once	TRBJ2-7	CASSPGQGSYEQYF	TGTGCCAGCAGCCCGGGACAGGGTTCCTACGAGCAGTACTTC
TRBD2	TRBV5-1	.	TRBJ2-3	CASSVRTSADTQYF	TGCGCCAGCAGCGTTCGGACTAGTGCGGATACGCAGTATTTT
.	TRBV6-6	.	TRBJ1-2	CASSPHGGSTYGYTF	TGTGCCAGCAGTCCTCACGGGGGATCTACCTATGGCTACACCTTC